This T cell receptor (beta chain) was obtained from a study of blood T cells in healthy people across ages. The study, taken as a whole, reports: Whereas aged donors had fewer naive CD4+ cells, long-lived donors had more of them and higher diversity.

This clonotype was seen a handful of times. Antigen specificity is unknown. Donors were healthy Caucasian individuals from Russia aged roughly 6 to 95. V dropped 4 bases and J dropped 0; count of bases not matched to a gene: 7. This CDR3 contains 16 residues. Per the germline V gene, CDR1 is DFQATT and CDR2 is SNEGSKA (reference sequence). For the second PCR, which ran for roughly 7 to 11 cycles, a sample-barcoded 5' primer and a J-beta primer mix were used. Every single cDNA molecule received a tag from a template-switch adaptor with 12 random nucleotides. Each of the samples gave a minimum of 2.5 million paired-end reads that contained CDR3. TCRdb independently ran MiXCR on the 5' RACE reads; one entry per CDR3 protein. The repertoire holds approximately 600,000 distinct CDR3 sequences, roughly 50% seen once, with about two fifths in the top ten.

J is TRBJ2-1 and V is TRBV20-1; TRBD2 matches at 9 bases. The receptor was derived from a man in his sixties in good health. The sequencing input was blood. CDR3 sequence: CSAIPSGASSYNEQFF. CDR3 sequence (DNA): TGCAGTGCTATTCCTAGCGGGGCTAGCTCCTACAATGAGCAGTTCTTC.